This passage covers 26 T cell receptor beta chains from one sample sequenced in a study of blood T cell repertoires in COVID-19. Clones were read by immunoSEQ multiplex PCR, and TCRdb kept only the in-frame ones, dropping some. This sample has under 150,000 clones, with 90% found just once. The sequenced sample consisted of peripheral blood. The source of these receptors is a man between 60 and 75 years old with COVID-19, enrolled during active disease.

This chain joins TRBV11-2 and TRBJ2-7, with TRBD1 matching 9 bases. Germline assignment: CDR1 SGHAT and CDR2 FQNNGV. This CDR3 is built from 14 residues. The V and J ends lost 6 bases and 3 bases, in that order; junction bases with no gene match: 6. CDR3 loop: CASSTGTGFYEQYF. As DNA, the CDR3 is TGTGCCAGCAGTACGGGGACAGGGTTCTACGAGCAGTACTTC.

The J gene is TRBJ2-1, the V gene TRBV5-6, with 8 positions matching TRBD1. CDR3 length equals 14 residues. The germline V gene has CDR1 SGHDT and CDR2 YYEEEE. V was clipped by 4 bases and J by 7 bases; unmatched bases: 7. In DNA form, the CDR3 reads TGTGCCAGCAGCCCCGGACAGGGCGGGAATGAGCAGTTCTTC. Its translation: CASSPGQGGNEQFF.

This sequence joins TRBV3-1 (or the pseudogene TRBV3-2) and TRBJ2-2; D remains unclear. Trimming removed 1 base from V and 2 bases from J, with 5 bases in between. The CDR3 consists of 14 residues. Germline CDR1 reads LGHDT; CDR2 reads YNNKEL (reference sequence). CDR3 residues: CASSQVANTGELFF. The CDR3 bases are TGTGCCAGCAGCCAAGTGGCAAACACCGGGGAGCTGTTTTTT.

This rearrangement joins TRBV19 to TRBJ2-1, with TRBD1 identical over 7 bases. The CDR3 runs to 16 residues. CDR1 is LNHDA and CDR2 is SQIVND in the germline V gene (reference sequence). J lost 2 bases, V lost 3 bases, and 7 bases had no gene match. The CDR3 spells CASSIVWQGAYNEQFF. The CDR3 coding sequence is TGTGCCAGTAGTATTGTCTGGCAGGGGGCCTACAATGAGCAGTTCTTC.

The chain couples TRBV28 to TRBJ2-1, with 8 bases fitting TRBD2. CDR3 length: 15 amino acids. From germline, CDR1 is MDHEN and CDR2 SYDVKM. With 7 bases clipped from V and 8 bases from J, the junction kept 13 bases outside the gene matches. The CDR3 coding sequence is TGTGCCAGCACCCTGACAGCGGGAGCGGTGGATGAGCAGTTCTTC. The encoded protein is CASTLTAGAVDEQFF.

The chain employs TRBV7-3 and TRBJ1-5; D remains ambiguous. The length of the CDR3 is 14 residues. With 1 base removed from V and 5 bases from J, the gap between germline ends came to 9 bases. Per germline, CDR1 SGHTA and CDR2 FQGTGA. CDR3 loop: CASSLRGPDQPQHF. The CDR3 coding sequence is TGTGCCAGCAGCTTAAGAGGTCCCGATCAGCCCCAGCATTTT.

This rearrangement joins TRBV6-6 to TRBJ2-7; D uncertain. The CDR3 is 14 amino acids. The V end was cut by 0 bases, the J end by 6 bases, with 12 bases between. The germline CDR1 and CDR2 sequences are MNHNY and SVGAGI (reference sequence). The CDR3 DNA sequence: TGTGCCAGCAGTTACTCAAGTTTTGCGCGCGAGCAGTACTTC. Residues: CASSYSSFAREQYF.

The V gene is TRBV30, the J gene TRBJ1-2; 7 bases agree with TRBD1. The germline CDR1 and CDR2 sequences are GTSNPN and SVGIG (reference sequence). CDR3 length: 14 residues. The V segment lost 3 bases and the J segment 5 bases; nucleotides outside the gene matches: 9. CDR3 coding DNA: TGTGCCTGGAGGACAGGGTCTGGGAATTATGGCTACACCTTC. Protein: CAWRTGSGNYGYTF.

V is TRBV11-2 and J is TRBJ1-1; D not resolved. Germline V gives CDR1 SGHAT, CDR2 FQNNGV. This CDR3 has 14 residues. The V end was cut by 5 bases, the J end by 3 bases, with 13 bases between. CDR3 coding DNA: TGTGCCAGCAGCCTCACAGCACTAGACACTGAAGCTTTCTTT. Translation gives CASSLTALDTEAFF. Looking up the rest from reference TRBV11-2 and TRBJ1-1 gives the full variable domain: EAGVAQSPRYKIIEKRQSVAFWCNPISGHATLYWYQQILGQGPKLLIQFQNNGVVDDSQLPKDRFSAERLKGVDSTLKIQPAKLEDSAVYLCASSLTALDTEAFFGQGTRLTVV.

This clone showed up just a few times. The CDR3 loop is CASQASGEGTDTQYF. The DNA for the CDR3 is TGTGCCTCCCAAGCAAGCGGGGAGGGCACAGATACGCAGTATTTT. The V call is TRBV11-3, the J call TRBJ2-3; 7 nucleotides line up with TRBD2. The CDR3 has 15 amino acids. The ends lost 11 bases at V and 1 base at J; junction bases unmatched: 12. CDR1 SGHNT and CDR2 YENEEA come from the germline V gene.

V usage is TRBV6-4 and J usage is TRBJ1-1; 11 bases match TRBD1. The CDR3 sequence is 15 residues long. Trimming cost V 5 bases and J 6 bases; bases outside gene matches: 8. The germline V gene has CDR1 MRHNA and CDR2 SNTAGT. CDR3 sequence: CASSYYPGQGAEAFF. In DNA, the CDR3 is TGTGCCAGCAGTTATTATCCGGGACAGGGGGCTGAAGCTTTCTTT.

V and J are TRBV6-5 and TRBJ2-1, with 8 bases fitting TRBD1. The CDR3 spans 14 residues. With V trimmed by 6 bases and J by 7 bases, 8 bases remained unmatched. Germline V gene sequence: CDR1 MNHEY, CDR2 SVGAGI. The CDR3 spells CASRRDRRRNEQFF. The DNA for the CDR3 is TGTGCCAGCAGGAGGGACAGGAGAAGAAATGAGCAGTTCTTC.

The chain links TRBV11-3 to TRBJ2-5; possible D gene TRBD2, 6 bases. Trimming left V 1 base short and J 4 bases short, with 19 bases between. CDR3 length: 17 amino acids. Germline V gene sequence: CDR1 SGHNT, CDR2 YENEEA. The DNA for the CDR3 is TGTGCCAGCAGCTTAGGGGGCGAGGCGGGATGGGGAGAGACCCAGTACTTC. Its translation: CASSLGGEAGWGETQYF.

The chain is built from TRBV6-5 and TRBJ1-1; D perhaps matches TRBD1 (6 bases). The CDR3 has 15 amino acids. CDR1 is MNHEY and CDR2 is SVGAGI in the germline V gene. V dropped 0 bases and J dropped 1 base, with 9 bases sitting between them. CDR3: CASSYSDRTNTEAFF. In DNA form, the CDR3 reads TGTGCCAGCAGTTACTCGGACAGAACGAACACTGAAGCTTTCTTT.

J is TRBJ2-3 and V is TRBV4-2, with D perhaps matching TRBD2 (5 bases). The CDR3 is 20 residues long. The germline V gene has CDR1 LGHNA and CDR2 YNFKEQ. V lost 5 bases and J lost 0, with 27 bases in between. The CDR3 is CASSTQDSQARSPSTDTQYF. CDR3 sequence (DNA): TGTGCCAGCAGCACCCAGGACTCCCAGGCGAGATCTCCTAGCACAGATACGCAGTATTTT.

V usage is TRBV5-6 and J usage is TRBJ2-3, with 15 bases matching TRBD2. The CDR3 contains 17 residues. V gave up 4 bases and J gave up 4 bases; unmatched junction bases: 7. Germline V CDR1 and CDR2: SGHDT, YYEEEE. In DNA form, the CDR3 reads TGTGCCAGCAGCCCTAGGACTAGCGGGAGGGGGGCAGATACGCAGTATTTT. Translated: CASSPRTSGRGADTQYF.

This chain uses TRBV18 with TRBJ2-1; D possibly corresponds to TRBD2 (5 bases). Germline V lookup: CDR1 KGHSH, CDR2 LQKENI. Trimming removed 6 bases from V and 4 bases from J, with 16 bases in between. This CDR3 region has 15 residues. CDR3 nucleotide sequence: TGTGCCAGCTCGTCGACTGTCCGGGGTTACAATGAGCAGTTCTTC. It is translated as CASSSTVRGYNEQFF.

This clone was picked up one time. CDR3 DNA sequence: TGTGCCAGCAGTCAACCGGGACAGGGGGGAAGTTTTAACTATGGCTACACCTTC. This encodes CASSQPGQGGSFNYGYTF. The chain has TRBV28 and TRBJ1-2; TRBD1 aligns across 11 bases. The CDR3 consists of 18 residues. CDR1 and CDR2 (germline): MDHEN, SYDVKM. With 5 bases clipped from V and 1 base from J, the junction kept 12 bases outside the gene matches.

The chain carries TRBV19 and TRBJ2-1; no clear D. This CDR3 spans 16 amino acids. Trimming took off 3 bases at V and 0 bases at J, with 12 bases between the two ends. Germline V gives CDR1 LNHDA, CDR2 SQIVND (reference sequence). DNA for the CDR3: TGTGCCAGTAGTATCGAGAGGCGGAGCTCCTACAATGAGCAGTTCTTC. It is translated as CASSIERRSSYNEQFF.

The V call is TRBV19, the J call TRBJ2-3; 14 positions agree with TRBD2. This CDR3 region has 16 residues. V was clipped by 6 bases and J by 3 bases; unmatched bases: 5. The germline gives CDR1 LNHDA, CDR2 SQIVND (reference sequence). CDR3 residues: CASSSGTSGRTDTQYF. CDR3 coding DNA: TGTGCCAGTAGCTCAGGGACTAGCGGGAGAACAGATACGCAGTATTTT. Drawing the rest from reference TRBV19 and TRBJ2-3, the complete variable domain is DGGITQSPKYLFRKEGQNVTLSCEQNLNHDAMYWYRQDPGQGLRLIYYSQIVNDFQKGDIAEGYSVSREKKESFPLTVTSAQKNPTAFYLCASSSGTSGRTDTQYFGPGTRLTVL.

The V and J genes are TRBV5-1 and TRBJ2-1; 10 positions agree with TRBD2. Germline CDR1 reads SGHRS; CDR2 reads YFSETQ. This CDR3 contains 15 residues. V shed 4 bases and J 9 bases; nucleotides not matched to a gene: 10. CDR3 bases: TGCGCCAGCAGCCTAGGAGGGACTAGCGACTTTGAGCAGTTCTTC. Encoded protein: CASSLGGTSDFEQFF.

This chain uses TRBV5-1 with TRBJ2-5; 12 nucleotides align to TRBD1. In germline, CDR1 is SGHRS, CDR2 YFSETQ. The CDR3 consists of 16 residues. Losses at the gene ends were 4 bases for V and 6 bases for J; bases not matched to a gene: 10. The CDR3 reads CASSPGTGGSGKTQYF. In nucleotides, the CDR3 is TGCGCCAGCAGCCCCGGGACAGGGGGCTCAGGAAAGACCCAGTACTTC.

The V call is TRBV5-1, the J call TRBJ1-6; no clear D gene. The CDR3 covers 15 residues. The ends were cut back, 0 bases at V and 6 bases at J, with 10 bases in the middle. Germline assignment: CDR1 SGHRS and CDR2 YFSETQ. CDR3 nucleotide sequence: TGCGCCAGCAGCTTGGAAATAGGCGGTAATTCACCCCTCCACTTT. It specifies CASSLEIGGNSPLHF.

This rearrangement joins TRBV30 to TRBJ2-7, with D possibly matching TRBD1 (5 bases). This CDR3 region has 13 residues. V lost 3 bases and J 5 bases, leaving 14 bases between the germline ends. The germline V gene encodes CDR1 GTSNPN and CDR2 SVGIG (reference sequence). The CDR3 DNA follows: TGTGCCTGGAGGCCCAGGGCGCTGGACGAGCAGTACTTC. Translating it yields CAWRPRALDEQYF.

The chain recombines TRBV27 with TRBJ1-6; D gene unclear. Between the trimmed V and J ends, which lost 4 bases and 4 bases, there was a span of 11 bases. CDR1 MNHEY and CDR2 SMNVEV come from the germline V gene (reference sequence). This CDR3 contains 15 residues. The DNA of the CDR3 is TGTGCCAGCAGTTACTCGGAGGGTTATAATTCACCCCTCCACTTT. As protein: CASSYSEGYNSPLHF.

The chain employs TRBV14 and TRBJ2-2, with TRBD2 as a possible D gene (5 bases). The V gene lost 5 bases and the J gene lost 1 base, with 11 bases spanning the gap. The CDR3 runs to 15 residues. The germline CDR1 and CDR2 sequences are SGHDN and FVKESK. CDR3 sequence (DNA): TGTGCCAGCAGCACCTCCGGGGTGAACACCGGGGAGCTGTTTTTT. As protein: CASSTSGVNTGELFF.